The next 20 T cell receptor beta chains were all read from a single sample in a study of cytomegalovirus exposure and HLA in healthy donors. Sequencing was performed with immunoSEQ multiplex PCR; in TCRdb, only in-frame clones are kept and a portion is missing. Among 100,000 or so clones listed, around 88% were seen once. Sequenced material: PBMCs. Receptors were obtained from a woman younger than 45 in good health and CMV-seronegative.

For the CDR3, the DNA is TGTGCCAGCAGTTACTCTTCTCTAGCCACAGATACGCAGTATTTT. This encodes CASSYSSLATDTQYF. The chain uses TRBV6-5 and TRBJ2-3, with a tentative D call TRBD2 (5 bases). Germline V CDR1 and CDR2: MNHEY, SVGAGI. This CDR3 is 15 amino acids long. The V and J ends lost 0 bases and 2 bases respectively, with 9 bases between them.

The rearrangement links TRBV19 to TRBJ1-2; TRBD1 might be the D (6 bases). The length of the CDR3 is 14 residues. Germline V lookup: CDR1 LNHDA, CDR2 SQIVND (reference sequence). Between the trimmed V and J ends, which lost 6 bases and 5 bases, there was a span of 16 bases. The CDR3 spells CASRHTGGGYGYTF. CDR3 sequence (DNA): TGTGCCAGTAGGCATACGGGGGGCGGGTATGGCTACACCTTC.

The CDR3 region is CASRGRRYEQYF. The CDR3 DNA is TGTGCCAGCAGGGGGCGGCGCTACGAGCAGTACTTC. The J gene is TRBJ2-7, the V gene TRBV5-6, with a possible D match to TRBD1 (5 bases). The CDR3 contains 12 residues. The germline V gene has CDR1 SGHDT and CDR2 YYEEEE. The V end lost 5 bases, the J end lost 3 bases, and 9 bases lay between the germline ends.

This clone was picked up a small number of times. The CDR3 bases are TGTGCAAGTCGCCTCCAGGGGGACGAGCAGTACTTC. It specifies CASRLQGDEQYF. This chain connects TRBV12-2 to TRBJ2-7; the table assigns TRBD1, which was not confirmed against the DNA. TRBV12-2 is termed a pseudogene. The CDR3 is 12 residues long.

This chain links TRBV5-1 with TRBJ2-1, with TRBD2 matching 10 bases. CDR1 and CDR2 (germline): SGHRS, YFSETQ. This CDR3 is 15 amino acids long. With 0 bases clipped from V and 7 bases from J, the junction kept 4 bases outside the gene matches. Written as DNA, the CDR3 is TGCGCCAGCAGCTTGGTCCAGCGGGGGGGTAATGAGCAGTTCTTC. Amino acid sequence: CASSLVQRGGNEQFF.

This clone was detected once. The V call is TRBV27, the J call TRBJ1-1; a possible D gene is TRBD1 (5 bases). Germline CDR1 is MNHEY and CDR2 is SMNVEV (reference sequence). The CDR3 is 14 residues long. Trimming left V 6 bases short and J 11 bases short, with 22 bases between. The CDR3 DNA is TGTGCCAGCAGCACCACAGCGGGGGGGAGTGGGGCTTTCTTT. Amino acids: CASSTTAGGSGAFF.

This chain connects TRBV5-4 to TRBJ2-3; perhaps TRBD2 as D (6 bases). CDR3 length: 16 amino acids. The V gene lost 0 bases and the J gene lost 2 bases, with 13 bases spanning the gap. Germline V lookup: CDR1 SGHNT, CDR2 YYREEE (reference sequence). CDR3: CASSLVGQGLTDTQYF. The CDR3 DNA reads as TGTGCCAGCAGCTTGGTTGGCCAGGGACTCACAGATACGCAGTATTTT.

The CDR3 region is CASSPTGTGAGVTQYF. DNA of the CDR3: TGTGCCAGCTCACCCACCGGGACAGGGGCCGGGGTGACGCAGTATTTT. The rearrangement links TRBV18 to TRBJ2-3; 10 bases match TRBD1. This CDR3 has 16 residues. CDR1 and CDR2 (germline): KGHSH, LQKENI. The junction had 12 bases not matched to a gene; V was cut back by 3 bases and J by 9 bases.

CDR3 region: CASSELGQKGEAFF. DNA for the CDR3: TGCGCCAGCAGTGAGTTGGGACAAAAGGGGGAAGCTTTCTTT. V gene TRBV10-2 combines with J gene TRBJ1-1; D is possibly TRBD1 (6 bases). Germline V gene data show CDR1 as WSHSY and CDR2 as SAAADI. With 1 base removed from V and 8 bases from J, the gap between germline ends came to 14 bases. The CDR3 is 14 residues long.

The chain has TRBV11-2 and TRBJ2-3, with D tentatively TRBD1 (6 bases). Germline lookup yields CDR1 SGHAT and CDR2 FQNNGV. This CDR3 is built from 14 residues. V was cut by 3 bases and J by 2 bases, with 9 bases left in between. The CDR3 here is CASSFQGNTDTQYF. CDR3 bases: TGTGCCAGCAGCTTCCAGGGGAACACAGATACGCAGTATTTT.

The chain recombines TRBV11-2 with TRBJ1-2, with D perhaps TRBD1 (5 bases). Per germline, CDR1 SGHAT and CDR2 FQNNGV. CDR3 length: 12 residues. The germline V and J ends were trimmed by 4 bases and 3 bases, with 6 bases remaining between them. CDR3: CASSWGDYGYTF. For the CDR3, the DNA is TGTGCCAGCAGCTGGGGGGACTATGGCTACACCTTC.

This chain links TRBV19 with TRBJ2-7; TRBD1 aligns across 7 bases. This CDR3 spans 15 amino acids. The V and J ends lost 4 bases and 1 base, in that order; junction bases with no gene match: 7. Germline V gene data show CDR1 as LNHDA and CDR2 as SQIVND (reference sequence). The CDR3 region is CASSTTGVDSYEQYF. The CDR3 DNA reads TGTGCCAGTAGTACCACAGGGGTAGATTCCTACGAGCAGTACTTC.

This chain joins TRBV27 and TRBJ1-5; D might be TRBD1 (5 bases). Deletions cut 7 bases from V and 1 base from J, with 11 bases between. The length of the CDR3 is 14 residues. Germline loops: CDR1 MNHEY, CDR2 SMNVEV (reference sequence). CDR3 DNA: TGTGCCAGCAAGGGTCCAGGGAGCAATCAGCCCCAGCATTTT. Amino acid sequence: CASKGPGSNQPQHF.

This clone has just one count. V is TRBV27 and J is TRBJ1-1, with D hard to call. CDR1 is MNHEY and CDR2 is SMNVEV in the germline V gene (reference sequence). Trimming shortened V by 6 bases and J by 4 bases, and 9 bases separated the two germline ends. This CDR3 has 12 amino acids. CDR3 amino acids: CASRSVGTEAFF. The CDR3 nucleotides read TGTGCCAGCAGAAGCGTGGGCACTGAAGCTTTCTTT.

This clone is a singleton in its sample. The chain employs TRBV27 and TRBJ2-3; D gene unclear. V was cut by 3 bases and J by 7 bases, with 5 bases left in between. Germline CDR1 is MNHEY and CDR2 is SMNVEV (reference sequence). The CDR3 is 11 amino acids. As DNA, the CDR3 is TGTGCCAGCAGTTTTTCTAATACGCAGTATTTT. Residues: CASSFSNTQYF.

The chain links TRBV11-2 to TRBJ1-2, with a possible D match to TRBD1 (5 bases). Germline V gene data show CDR1 as SGHAT and CDR2 as FQNNGV. The CDR3 sequence is 13 residues long. The V and J ends lost 0 bases and 7 bases respectively, with 9 bases between them. The CDR3 spells CASSLDFQGGYTF. The CDR3, as DNA: TGTGCCAGCAGCTTAGATTTCCAGGGTGGCTACACCTTC.

V is TRBV9 and J is TRBJ1-5; the match to TRBD1 covers 9 bases. The CDR3 totals 15 residues. Germline values: CDR1 SGDLS, CDR2 YYNGEE. The trim removed 3 bases at V and 3 bases at J, leaving 4 bases unmatched. This chain's CDR3 is CASSGGTGSNQPQHF. CDR3 coding DNA: TGTGCCAGCAGCGGTGGGACAGGGTCCAATCAGCCCCAGCATTTT.

This clone was picked up one time. V is TRBV29-1 and J is TRBJ2-7; 8 bases map to TRBD2. Unmatched junction bases numbered 7, after V lost 8 bases and J lost 7 bases. Germline values: CDR1 SQVTM, CDR2 ANQGSEA. The CDR3 covers 11 residues. The CDR3 DNA reads TGCAGCTACGGTAGCGGGATGGAGCAGTACTTC. Translated: CSYGSGMEQYF.

This chain connects TRBV5-1 to TRBJ2-2; 7 bases fit TRBD1. The ends lost 8 bases at V and 3 bases at J; junction bases unmatched: 13. In germline, CDR1 is SGHRS, CDR2 YFSETQ. This CDR3 comprises 16 residues. CDR3: CASTADRQGDTGELFF. Here the CDR3 DNA reads TGCGCCAGTACGGCTGATCGACAGGGTGACACCGGGGAGCTGTTTTTT.

The chain couples TRBV2 to TRBJ1-2, with D maybe TRBD1 (5 bases). Germline V gene lookup returns CDR1 SNHLY and CDR2 FYNNEI. V lost 5 bases, J lost 4 bases, and 11 bases lay in between. The CDR3 runs 13 residues. The CDR3 bases are TGTGCCAGCAGTCCGGACACGGTCTATGGCTACACCTTC. Its translation is CASSPDTVYGYTF. The whole variable domain, filled in from reference TRBV2 and TRBJ1-2, reads EPEVTQTPSHQVTQMGQEVILRCVPISNHLYFYWYRQILGQKVEFLVSFYNNEISEKSEIFDDQFSVERPDGSNFTLKIRSTKLEDSAMYFCASSPDTVYGYTFGSGTRLTVV.